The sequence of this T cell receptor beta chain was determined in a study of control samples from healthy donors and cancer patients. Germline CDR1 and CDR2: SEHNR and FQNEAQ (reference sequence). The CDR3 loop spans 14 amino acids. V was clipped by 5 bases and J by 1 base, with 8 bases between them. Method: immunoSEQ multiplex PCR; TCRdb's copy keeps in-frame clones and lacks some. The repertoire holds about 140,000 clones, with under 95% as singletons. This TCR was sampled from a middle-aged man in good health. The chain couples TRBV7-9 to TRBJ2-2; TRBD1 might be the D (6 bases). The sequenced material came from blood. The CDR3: CASSEQGNTGELFF. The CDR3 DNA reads TGTGCCAGCAGCGAACAGGGGAACACCGGGGAGCTGTTTTTT. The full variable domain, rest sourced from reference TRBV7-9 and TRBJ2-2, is DTGVSQNPRHKITKRGQNVTFRCDPISEHNRLYWYRQTLGQGPEFLTYFQNEAQLEKSRLLSDRFSAERPKGSFSTLEIQRTEQGDSAMYLCASSEQGNTGELFFGEGSRLTVL.